The rows below give T cell receptor beta chains drawn from one sample of a study of T cell changes during pregnancy in multiple sclerosis. The table came from immunoSEQ multiplex PCR; TCRdb's copy has only in-frame clones and leaves some out. The sample lists 85,000 to 90,000 clones, 94% seen once, with roughly 1.7% in the top ten. The sequencing used peripheral blood, collected after pregnancy. The receptors stem from a female donor in good health, enrolled as a control in a pregnancy study. Each CDR3 is given with its conserved first and last residue. Fields, in order: D gene, V gene, clone size, J gene, CDR3 DNA, CDR3 protein. D genes are given only for firm matches. Clone size is not always given. Where it is, it says once, few, many or a class for expanded clones.

-	TRBV28	-	TRBJ2-1	TGTGCCAGCTACAGGGTCACCTACAATGAGCAGTTCTTC	CASYRVTYNEQFF
TRBD2	TRBV10-3	-	TRBJ2-5	TGTGCCATCAGTGAGTCGGGGTCTAGCGGGCCCCAAGAGACCCAGTACTTC	CAISESGSSGPQETQYF
TRBD1	TRBV9	-	TRBJ2-1	TGTGCCAGCAGCGCCGGGACAGGGCCCTACAATGAGCAGTTCTTC	CASSAGTGPYNEQFF
-	TRBV6-7	-	TRBJ1-4	TGTGCCAGCAGTTACTCACAGGGAGGGGAAAAACTGTTTTTT	CASSYSQGGEKLFF
TRBD2	TRBV28	-	TRBJ2-1	TGTGCCAGCAGTGTGCCGGGACTAGTACCTGATGAGCAGTTCTTC	CASSVPGLVPDEQFF
TRBD1	TRBV5-1	-	TRBJ1-4	TGCGCCAGCAGCCCGGGACAGGGTGAAAAACTGTTTTTT	CASSPGQGEKLFF
TRBD2	TRBV7-2	-	TRBJ2-1	TGTGCCAGCAGCTTAGACGGCGGGAGAGCCTACAATGAGCAGTTCTTC	CASSLDGGRAYNEQFF
TRBD1	TRBV18	-	TRBJ1-1	TGTGCCAGCTCTCATGGACAGGGAGAAGCTTTCTTT	CASSHGQGEAFF
-	TRBV28	-	TRBJ1-5	TGTGCCAGCAGTTTATACAGGTATAGCAATCAGCCCCAGCATTTT	CASSLYRYSNQPQHF
-	TRBV7-9	-	TRBJ1-5	TGTGCCAGCTCGCAGGCAGGTCAGCCCCAGCATTTT	CASSQAGQPQHF
-	TRBV2	once	TRBJ2-3	TGTGCCAGCAGATTCCAGGGAGGAAGCGGATTGGGAGATACGCAGTATTTT	CASRFQGGSGLGDTQYF
-	TRBV5-1	-	TRBJ2-3	TGCGCCAGCAGCGGCCTAGATACGCAGTATTTT	CASSGLDTQYF
-	TRBV6-5	-	TRBJ2-1	TGTGCCAGCAGTTATAGCGGCCTCGACTCGGGCAATGAGCAGTTCTTC	CASSYSGLDSGNEQFF
TRBD1	TRBV28	few	TRBJ1-1	TGTGCCACCATCGGGACAGCGAACACTGAAGCTTTCTTT	CATIGTANTEAFF
-	TRBV5-1	-	TRBJ2-7	TGCGCCAGCAGCGAAGGAGGCGAGCAGTACTTC	CASSEGGEQYF
-	TRBV5-8	-	TRBJ2-5	TGTGCCAGCAGCCCGCAGGTGTGGAGGCAAGAGACCCAGTACTTC	CASSPQVWRQETQYF
-	TRBV5-1	-	TRBJ2-7	TGCGCCAGCAGCTTCGGGGGATACGAGCAGTACTTC	CASSFGGYEQYF
-	TRBV5-6	-	TRBJ2-7	TGTGCCAGCAGCTTGGTCCTGGGCGTCAAGCAGTACTTC	CASSLVLGVKQYF
-	TRBV5-4	-	TRBJ2-7	TGTGCCAGCAGCTTGGTAGGACTCGACTACGAGCAGTACTTC	CASSLVGLDYEQYF
-	TRBV7-2	-	TRBJ2-1	TGTGCCAGCAGCGAGCAAGATGAGCAGTTCTTC	CASSEQDEQFF
-	TRBV9	few	TRBJ1-1	TGTGCCAGCAGCGTAGCTTGGGACTCGGGAGGAGCTTTCTTT	CASSVAWDSGGAFF
-	TRBV20-1	-	TRBJ1-1	TGCAGTGTGGCCGAGGGCACTGAAGCTTTCTTT	CSVAEGTEAFF
-	TRBV18	-	TRBJ1-5	TGTGCCAGCTCACCACTTTCCAACAGGGCCTCTCAGCCCCAGCATTTT	CASSPLSNRASQPQHF
-	TRBV12-2	few	TRBJ2-1	TGTGCAAGTCGCCCCCGGAACGAGGCAGGGGCCAACAATGAGCAGTTCTTC	CASRPRNEAGANNEQFF
-	TRBV18	once	TRBJ2-1	TGTGCCAGCTCAACCTCACCCGGGTATGAGCAGTTCTTC	CASSTSPGYEQFF
-	TRBV18	once	TRBJ1-5	TGTGCCAGCTCATGGACACAGGATAGCAATCAGCCCCAGCATTTT	CASSWTQDSNQPQHF
TRBD2	TRBV2	-	TRBJ2-7	TGTGCCAGTAGTTACAGCGGGAGCCCCTACGAGCAGTACTTC	CASSYSGSPYEQYF
-	TRBV27	-	TRBJ2-5	TGTGCCAGCAGTTTATCGACGCCGTATCTGGCAGGGGCGAAAGAGACCCAGTACTTC	CASSLSTPYLAGAKETQYF
-	TRBV27	-	TRBJ1-2	TGTGCCAGCAGTTTACAGGGCTCTCCCGGTAGGGGCTACACCTTC	CASSLQGSPGRGYTF
TRBD1	TRBV27	-	TRBJ2-7	TGTGCCAGCAGTTCTCCGCCCCGGACAGGTATGGAGCAGTACTTC	CASSSPPRTGMEQYF
-	TRBV27	-	TRBJ1-1	TGTGCCAGCAGTTTAAATAGAGGGGAGGCCACTGAAGCTTTCTTT	CASSLNRGEATEAFF
-	TRBV6-6	-	TRBJ2-3	TGTGCCAGCAGTTACTCTAACACAGATACGCAGTATTTT	CASSYSNTDTQYF
-	TRBV5-1	-	TRBJ1-1	TGCGCCAGCTACCAGGGGAGTAACCAGAACACTGAAGCTTTCTTT	CASYQGSNQNTEAFF
-	TRBV5-1	once	TRBJ1-4	TGCGCCAGCAGCTTGGGCAGGGCTGGTGAAAAACTGTTTTTT	CASSLGRAGEKLFF
-	TRBV30	-	TRBJ1-4	TGTGCCTGGAGCAGGGTTAATGAAAAACTGTTTTTT	CAWSRVNEKLFF
TRBD1	TRBV7-8	-	TRBJ1-5	TGTGCCAGCAGCTTAGGGGACAGCTATAATCAGCCCCAGCATTTT	CASSLGDSYNQPQHF
-	TRBV5-1	-	TRBJ2-1	TGCGCCAGCAGCTTGGTGGTGGCTAGCGCCAATGAGCAGTTCTTC	CASSLVVASANEQFF
TRBD1	TRBV10-3	once	TRBJ1-4	TGTGCCATCAGTGACTCCCAGACAGGGGCTAATGAAAAACTGTTTTTT	CAISDSQTGANEKLFF
-	TRBV15	-	TRBJ2-4	TGTGCCACCAGCAGAGACGTTGGGGGCAGTCCCAAGAACATTCAGTACTTC	CATSRDVGGSPKNIQYF
TRBD2	TRBV4-1	-	TRBJ2-7	TGCGCCAGCAGCCAAGTGGATAGCGGGACCTACGAGCAGTACTTC	CASSQVDSGTYEQYF
-	TRBV2	-	TRBJ1-2	TGTGCCAGCACCTTAGAGCGGGCGGGAGTCTATGGCTACACCTTC	CASTLERAGVYGYTF
TRBD1	TRBV6-1	-	TRBJ2-3	TGTGCCAGCAGTGAGAACAGGGGAGCAGATACGCAGTATTTT	CASSENRGADTQYF
-	TRBV7-9	-	TRBJ2-7	TGTGCCAGCAGCGGGTGGGAGGCCTCCTACGAGCAGTACTTC	CASSGWEASYEQYF
TRBD1	TRBV27	-	TRBJ1-1	TGTGCCAGCAGACCCTCAGACAGGGTCACTGAAGCTTTCTTT	CASRPSDRVTEAFF
-	TRBV2	-	TRBJ1-1	TGTGCCAGCAGTGCCGACTCGAACACTGAAGCTTTCTTT	CASSADSNTEAFF
-	TRBV11-2	-	TRBJ2-7	TGTGCCAGCAGCTCCTTACGCGGGCCCAGCTCCTACGAGCAGTACTTC	CASSSLRGPSSYEQYF
TRBD1	TRBV7-9	-	TRBJ1-2	TGTGCCAGCAGCTTGGGGACAGGGGTGGGGAAGGATGGCTACACCTTC	CASSLGTGVGKDGYTF
TRBD1	TRBV6-1	-	TRBJ1-2	TGTGCCAGCAGTGGAAGGACAGGGGGGTATGGCTACACCTTC	CASSGRTGGYGYTF
TRBD1	TRBV5-4	-	TRBJ1-5	TGTGCCAGCAGCCCGGGACAGGGGGCGGATCAGCCCCAGCATTTT	CASSPGQGADQPQHF
-	TRBV19	-	TRBJ2-1	TGTGCCAGTATTCGGACAGCCGCCTTCTCCTACAATGAGCAGTTCTTC	CASIRTAAFSYNEQFF
-	TRBV4-1	-	TRBJ1-1	TGCGCCAGCAGCCAAGAGTACATCTCAGGGGCTTTCTTT	CASSQEYISGAFF
-	TRBV19	-	TRBJ1-1	TGTGCCAGTAGTCCTGGACAAAACACTGAAGCTTTCTTT	CASSPGQNTEAFF
-	TRBV18	-	TRBJ1-4	TGTGCCAGCTCACCACCAAGGGGGAATGAAAAACTGTTTTTT	CASSPPRGNEKLFF
TRBD1	TRBV19	-	TRBJ2-7	TGTGCCAGTAGTACCGACAGGGACGAGCAGTACTTC	CASSTDRDEQYF
-	TRBV12-2	-	TRBJ1-3	TGTGCAAGTCGCTTAGGGCCAATGGGGCCCTCTGGAAACACCATATATTTT	CASRLGPMGPSGNTIYF
-	TRBV5-1	-	TRBJ2-7	-	CASSLEVAGGSRYF
-	TRBV19	-	TRBJ1-1	TGTGCCAGCGCCTCGGGGGGAGGTGAAGCTTTCTTT	CASASGGGEAFF
TRBD1	TRBV6-1	-	TRBJ2-3	TGTGCCAGCAGTGAGGGACAGGGAGGGGTGAAGACAGATACGCAGTATTTT	CASSEGQGGVKTDTQYF
-	TRBV7-9	few	TRBJ1-1	TGTGCCAGCAGCTTCTCAGTTGAAGCTTTCTTT	CASSFSVEAFF
-	TRBV28	-	TRBJ1-4	TGTGCCAGCAGTTTTACCCAAGGGGGAGTGGGTGAAAAACTGTTTTTT	CASSFTQGGVGEKLFF